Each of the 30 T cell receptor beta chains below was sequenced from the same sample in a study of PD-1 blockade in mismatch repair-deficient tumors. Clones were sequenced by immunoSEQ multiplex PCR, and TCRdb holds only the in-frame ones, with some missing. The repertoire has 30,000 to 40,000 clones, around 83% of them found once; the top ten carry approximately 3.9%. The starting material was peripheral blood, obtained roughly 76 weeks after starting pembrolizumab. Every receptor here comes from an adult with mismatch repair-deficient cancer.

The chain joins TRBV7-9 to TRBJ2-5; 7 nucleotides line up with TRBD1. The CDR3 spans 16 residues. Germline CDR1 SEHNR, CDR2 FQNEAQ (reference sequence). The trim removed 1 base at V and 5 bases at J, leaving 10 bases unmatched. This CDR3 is CASSLEAGGFWETQYF. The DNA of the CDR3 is TGTGCCAGCAGCTTAGAGGCAGGGGGATTCTGGGAGACCCAGTACTTC.

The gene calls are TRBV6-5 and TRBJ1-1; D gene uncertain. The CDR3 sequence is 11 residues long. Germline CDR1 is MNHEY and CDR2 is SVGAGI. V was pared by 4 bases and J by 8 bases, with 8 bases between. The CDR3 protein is CASSSPTEAFF. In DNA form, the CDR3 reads TGTGCCAGCAGTTCTCCTACGGAAGCTTTCTTT.

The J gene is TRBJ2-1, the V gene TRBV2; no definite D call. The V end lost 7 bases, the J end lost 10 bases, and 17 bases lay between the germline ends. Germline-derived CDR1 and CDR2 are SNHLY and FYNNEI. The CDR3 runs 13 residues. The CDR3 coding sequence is TGTGCCAGCATGTGGACCCCCGTACAGGAGCAGTTCTTC. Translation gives CASMWTPVQEQFF. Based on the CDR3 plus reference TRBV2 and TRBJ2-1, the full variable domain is EPEVTQTPSHQVTQMGQEVILRCVPISNHLYFYWYRQILGQKVEFLVSFYNNEISEKSEIFDDQFSVERPDGSNFTLKIRSTKLEDSAMYFCASMWTPVQEQFFGPGTRLTVL.

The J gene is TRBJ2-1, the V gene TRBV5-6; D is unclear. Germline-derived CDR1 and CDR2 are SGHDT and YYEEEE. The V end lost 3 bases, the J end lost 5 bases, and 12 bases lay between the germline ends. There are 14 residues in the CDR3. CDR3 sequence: CASSSLRKHNEQFF. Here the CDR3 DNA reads TGTGCCAGCAGCTCCCTTAGGAAACACAATGAGCAGTTCTTC.

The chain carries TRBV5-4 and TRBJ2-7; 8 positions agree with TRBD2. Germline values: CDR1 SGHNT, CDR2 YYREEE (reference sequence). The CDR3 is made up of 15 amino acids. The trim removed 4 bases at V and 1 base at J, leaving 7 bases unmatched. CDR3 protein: CASSRGGGTSYEQYF. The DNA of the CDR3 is TGTGCCAGCAGCCGGGGCGGGGGGACTTCCTACGAGCAGTACTTC.

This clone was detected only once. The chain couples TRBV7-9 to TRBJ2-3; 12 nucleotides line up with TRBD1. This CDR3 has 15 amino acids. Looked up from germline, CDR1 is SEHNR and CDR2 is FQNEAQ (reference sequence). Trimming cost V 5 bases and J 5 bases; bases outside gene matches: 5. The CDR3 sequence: CASSRGQGALDTQYF. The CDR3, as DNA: TGTGCCAGCAGCCGGGGACAGGGGGCTTTAGATACGCAGTATTTT.

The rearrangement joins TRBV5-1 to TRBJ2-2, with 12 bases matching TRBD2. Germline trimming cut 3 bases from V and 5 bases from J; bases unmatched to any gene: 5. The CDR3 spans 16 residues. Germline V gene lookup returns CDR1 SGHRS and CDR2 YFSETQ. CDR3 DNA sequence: TGCGCCAGCAGCTCCTCCGGGACTAGCGGGACCGGGGAGCTGTTTTTT. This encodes CASSSSGTSGTGELFF.

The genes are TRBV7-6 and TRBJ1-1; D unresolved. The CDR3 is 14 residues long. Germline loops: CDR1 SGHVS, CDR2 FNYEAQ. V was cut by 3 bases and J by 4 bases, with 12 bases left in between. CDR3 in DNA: TGTGCCAGCAGCTTGGAAATCTCGGGCACTGAAGCTTTCTTT. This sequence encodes CASSLEISGTEAFF.

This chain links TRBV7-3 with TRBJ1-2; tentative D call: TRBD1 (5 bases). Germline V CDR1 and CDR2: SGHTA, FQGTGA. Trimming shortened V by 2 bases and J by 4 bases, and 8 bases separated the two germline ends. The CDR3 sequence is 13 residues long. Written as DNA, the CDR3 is TGTGCCAGCAGCTTAGAAGGGGTCTATGGCTACACCTTC. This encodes CASSLEGVYGYTF.

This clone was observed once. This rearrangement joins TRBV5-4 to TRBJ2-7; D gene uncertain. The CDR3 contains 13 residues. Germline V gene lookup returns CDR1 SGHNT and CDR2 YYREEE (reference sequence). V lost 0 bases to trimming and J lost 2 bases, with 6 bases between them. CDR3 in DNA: TGTGCCAGCAGCTTGGCCCTAGCCTACGAGCAGTACTTC. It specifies CASSLALAYEQYF.

Here the CDR3 reads CASSGTGTSGFNTDTQYF. DNA for the CDR3: TGTGCCAGCAGTGGCACCGGGACTAGCGGATTTAACACAGATACGCAGTATTTT. The chain employs TRBV6-4 and TRBJ2-3; 11 bases match TRBD2. The CDR3 length is 18 residues. After removal of 4 bases from V and 2 bases from J, the junction contained 11 bases not matched to a gene. Germline V gives CDR1 MRHNA, CDR2 SNTAGT.

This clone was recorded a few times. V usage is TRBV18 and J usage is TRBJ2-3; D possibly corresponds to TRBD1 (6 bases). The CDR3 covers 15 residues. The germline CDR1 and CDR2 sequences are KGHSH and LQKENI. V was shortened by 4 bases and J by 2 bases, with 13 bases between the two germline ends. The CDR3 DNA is TGTGCCAGCTCACGGACCGGGACACACACAGATACGCAGTATTTT. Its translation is CASSRTGTHTDTQYF.

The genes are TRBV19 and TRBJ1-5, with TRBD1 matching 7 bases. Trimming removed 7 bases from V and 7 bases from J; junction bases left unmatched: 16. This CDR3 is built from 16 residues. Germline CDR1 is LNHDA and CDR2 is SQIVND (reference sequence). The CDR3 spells CASTRGGLSSSQPQHF. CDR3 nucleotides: TGTGCCAGTACCCGAGGGGGCCTTTCATCGTCCCAGCCCCAGCATTTT.

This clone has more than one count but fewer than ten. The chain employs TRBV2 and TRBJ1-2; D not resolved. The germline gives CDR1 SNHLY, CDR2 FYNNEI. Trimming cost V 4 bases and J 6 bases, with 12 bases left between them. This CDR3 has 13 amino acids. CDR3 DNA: TGTGCCAGCAGTGTTTCCGAGGTCCATGGCTACACCTTC. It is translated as CASSVSEVHGYTF.

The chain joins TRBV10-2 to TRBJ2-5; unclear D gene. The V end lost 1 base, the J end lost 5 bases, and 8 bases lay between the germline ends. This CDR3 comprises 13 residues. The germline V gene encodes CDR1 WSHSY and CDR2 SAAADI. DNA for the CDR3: TGCGCCAGCAGTGAGTTGGGGTGGGAGACCCAGTACTTC. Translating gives CASSELGWETQYF.

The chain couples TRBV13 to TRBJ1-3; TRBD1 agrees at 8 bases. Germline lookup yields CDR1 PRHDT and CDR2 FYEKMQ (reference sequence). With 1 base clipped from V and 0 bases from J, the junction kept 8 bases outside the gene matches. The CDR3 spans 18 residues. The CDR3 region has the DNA TGTGCCAGCAGCTTAGTACCCGGACAGGGCCGCTCTGGAAACACCATATATTTT. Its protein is CASSLVPGQGRSGNTIYF.

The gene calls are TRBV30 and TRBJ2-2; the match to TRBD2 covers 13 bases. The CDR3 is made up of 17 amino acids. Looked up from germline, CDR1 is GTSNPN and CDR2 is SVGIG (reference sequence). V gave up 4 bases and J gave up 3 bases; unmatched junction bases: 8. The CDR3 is CAWMRTSGSWDTGELFF. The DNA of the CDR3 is TGTGCCTGGATGCGGACTAGCGGGAGTTGGGACACCGGGGAGCTGTTTTTT.

The CDR3 sequence: CSVYPRGDQNIQYF. In DNA, the CDR3 is TGCAGCGTTTATCCCAGGGGAGACCAAAACATTCAGTACTTC. The chain joins TRBV29-1 to TRBJ2-4, with D perhaps TRBD1 (6 bases). This CDR3 is 14 amino acids long. Trimming cost V 5 bases and J 5 bases, with 16 bases left between them. Germline assignment: CDR1 SQVTM and CDR2 ANQGSEA.

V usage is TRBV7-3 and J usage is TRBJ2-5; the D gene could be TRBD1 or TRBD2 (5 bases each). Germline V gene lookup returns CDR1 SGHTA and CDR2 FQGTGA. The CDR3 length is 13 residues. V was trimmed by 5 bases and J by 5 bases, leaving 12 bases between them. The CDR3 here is CASSTERGETQYF. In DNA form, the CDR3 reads TGTGCCAGCAGCACAGAGAGGGGCGAGACCCAGTACTTC.

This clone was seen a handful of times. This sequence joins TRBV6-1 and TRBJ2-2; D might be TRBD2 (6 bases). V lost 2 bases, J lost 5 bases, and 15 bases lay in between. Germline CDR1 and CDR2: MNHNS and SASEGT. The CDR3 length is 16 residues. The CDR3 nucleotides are TGTGCCAGCAGTGAAATGGAGGGCCTAGGGACCGGGGAGCTGTTTTTT. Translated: CASSEMEGLGTGELFF.

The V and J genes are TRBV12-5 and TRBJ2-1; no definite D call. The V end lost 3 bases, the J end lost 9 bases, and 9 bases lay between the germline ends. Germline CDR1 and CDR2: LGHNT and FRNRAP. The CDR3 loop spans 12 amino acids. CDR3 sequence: CASGFSAGEQFF. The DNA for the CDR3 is TGTGCTAGTGGTTTTTCGGCAGGTGAGCAGTTCTTC.

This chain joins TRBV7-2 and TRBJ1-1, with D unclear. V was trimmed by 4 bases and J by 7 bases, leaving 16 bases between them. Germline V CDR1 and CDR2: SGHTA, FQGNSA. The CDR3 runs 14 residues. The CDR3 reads CASSSPARGSEAFF. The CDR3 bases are TGTGCCAGCAGCTCTCCTGCGCGAGGGAGTGAAGCTTTCTTT.

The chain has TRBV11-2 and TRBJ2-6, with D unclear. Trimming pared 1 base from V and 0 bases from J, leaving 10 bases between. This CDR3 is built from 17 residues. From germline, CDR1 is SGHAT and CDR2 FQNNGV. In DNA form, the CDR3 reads TGTGCCAGCAGCTTAGTGATGAGTGGCTCTGGGGCCAACGTCCTGACTTTC. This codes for CASSLVMSGSGANVLTF.

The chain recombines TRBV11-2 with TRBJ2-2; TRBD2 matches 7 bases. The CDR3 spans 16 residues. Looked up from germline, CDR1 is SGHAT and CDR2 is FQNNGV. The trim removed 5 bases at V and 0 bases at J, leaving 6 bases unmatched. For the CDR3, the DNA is TGTGCCAGCAGCATGCTTAGCGGGTCGAACACCGGGGAGCTGTTTTTT. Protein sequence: CASSMLSGSNTGELFF.

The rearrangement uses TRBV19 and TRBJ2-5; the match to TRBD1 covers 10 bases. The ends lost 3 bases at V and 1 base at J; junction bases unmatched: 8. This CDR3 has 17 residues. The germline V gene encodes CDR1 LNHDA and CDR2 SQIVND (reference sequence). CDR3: CASSIRQGATFQETQYF. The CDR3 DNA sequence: TGTGCCAGTAGTATTAGACAGGGGGCGACTTTCCAAGAGACCCAGTACTTC.

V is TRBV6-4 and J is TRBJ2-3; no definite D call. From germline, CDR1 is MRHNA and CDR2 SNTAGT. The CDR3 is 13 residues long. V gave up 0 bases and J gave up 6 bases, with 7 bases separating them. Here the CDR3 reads CASSDSAYDTQYF. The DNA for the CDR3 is TGTGCCAGCAGTGACTCCGCATATGATACGCAGTATTTT.

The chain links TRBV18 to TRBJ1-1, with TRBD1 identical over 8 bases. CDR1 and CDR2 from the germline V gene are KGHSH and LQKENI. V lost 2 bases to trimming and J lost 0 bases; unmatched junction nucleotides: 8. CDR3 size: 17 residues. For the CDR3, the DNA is TGTGCCAGCTCACCAGGGGCAGGGGGCACCGTGAACACTGAAGCTTTCTTT. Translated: CASSPGAGGTVNTEAFF.

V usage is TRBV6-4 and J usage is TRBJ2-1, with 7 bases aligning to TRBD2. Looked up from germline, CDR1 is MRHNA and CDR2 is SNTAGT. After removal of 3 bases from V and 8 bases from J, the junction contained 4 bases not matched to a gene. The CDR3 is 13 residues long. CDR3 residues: CASSEGLGDEQFF. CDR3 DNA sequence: TGTGCCAGCAGTGAAGGACTAGGGGATGAGCAGTTCTTC.

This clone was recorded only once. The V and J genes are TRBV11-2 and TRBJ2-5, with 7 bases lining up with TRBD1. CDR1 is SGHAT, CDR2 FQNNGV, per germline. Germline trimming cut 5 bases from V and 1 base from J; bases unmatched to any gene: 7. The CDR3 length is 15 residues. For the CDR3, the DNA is TGTGCCAGCAGCCGGGACAGCCTCTTCCAAGAGACCCAGTACTTC. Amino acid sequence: CASSRDSLFQETQYF.

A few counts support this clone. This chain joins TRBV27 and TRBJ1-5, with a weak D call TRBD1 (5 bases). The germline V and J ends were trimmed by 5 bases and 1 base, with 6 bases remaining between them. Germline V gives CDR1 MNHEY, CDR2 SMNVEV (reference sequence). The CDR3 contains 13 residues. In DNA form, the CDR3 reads TGTGCCAGCAGTGGGGACAGCAATCAGCCCCAGCATTTT. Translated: CASSGDSNQPQHF.